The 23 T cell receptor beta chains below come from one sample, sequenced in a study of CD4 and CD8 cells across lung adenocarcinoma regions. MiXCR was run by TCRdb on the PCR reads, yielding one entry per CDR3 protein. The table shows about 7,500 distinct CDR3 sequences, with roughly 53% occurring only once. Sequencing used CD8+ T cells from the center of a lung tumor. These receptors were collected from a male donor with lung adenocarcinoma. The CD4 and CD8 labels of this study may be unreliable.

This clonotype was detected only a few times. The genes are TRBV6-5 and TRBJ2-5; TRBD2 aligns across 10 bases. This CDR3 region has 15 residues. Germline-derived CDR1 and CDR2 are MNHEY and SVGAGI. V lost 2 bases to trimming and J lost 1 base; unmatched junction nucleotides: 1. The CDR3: CASSYRTSGQETQYF. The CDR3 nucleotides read TGTGCCAGCAGTTACAGGACTAGCGGCCAAGAGACCCAGTACTTC.

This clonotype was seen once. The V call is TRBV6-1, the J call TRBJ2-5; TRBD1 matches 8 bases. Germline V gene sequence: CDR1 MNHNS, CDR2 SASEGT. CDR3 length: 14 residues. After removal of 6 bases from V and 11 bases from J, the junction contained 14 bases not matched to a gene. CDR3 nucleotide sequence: TGTGCCAGCAGGGTCGACAGGGGCACATGGGAGCAGTACTTC. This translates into CASRVDRGTWEQYF.

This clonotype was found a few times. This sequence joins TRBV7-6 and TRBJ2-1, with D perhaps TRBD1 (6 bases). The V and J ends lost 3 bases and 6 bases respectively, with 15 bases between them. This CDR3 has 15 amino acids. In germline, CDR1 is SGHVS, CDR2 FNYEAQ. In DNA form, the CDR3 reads TGTGCCAGCAGCTTGCGGAGAAACAGGGTCAATGAGCAGTTCTTC. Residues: CASSLRRNRVNEQFF. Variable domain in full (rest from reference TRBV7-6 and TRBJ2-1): GAGVSQSPRYKVTKRGQDVALRCDPISGHVSLYWYRQALGQGPEFLTYFNYEAQQDKSGLPNDRFSAERPEGSISTLTIQRTEQRDSAMYRCASSLRRNRVNEQFFGPGTRLTVL.

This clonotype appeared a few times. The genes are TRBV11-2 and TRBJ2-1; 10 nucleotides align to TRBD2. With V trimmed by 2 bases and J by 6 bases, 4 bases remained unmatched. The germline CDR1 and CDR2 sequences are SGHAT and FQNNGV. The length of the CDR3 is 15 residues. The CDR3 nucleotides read TGTGCCAGCAGCTTAAGCGGGAGGGTAGGCAATGAGCAGTTCTTC. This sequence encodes CASSLSGRVGNEQFF.

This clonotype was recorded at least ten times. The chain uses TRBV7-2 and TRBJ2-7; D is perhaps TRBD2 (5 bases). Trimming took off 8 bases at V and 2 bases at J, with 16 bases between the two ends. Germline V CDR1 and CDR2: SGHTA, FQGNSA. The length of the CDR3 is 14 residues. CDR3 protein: CASWRSDRAYEQYF. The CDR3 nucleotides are TGTGCCAGCTGGAGGTCGGATAGGGCCTACGAGCAGTACTTC.

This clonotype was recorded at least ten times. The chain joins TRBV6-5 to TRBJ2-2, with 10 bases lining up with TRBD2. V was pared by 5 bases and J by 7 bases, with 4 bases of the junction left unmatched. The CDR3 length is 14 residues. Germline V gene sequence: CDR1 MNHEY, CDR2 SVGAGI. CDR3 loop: CASSSGGAIGELFF. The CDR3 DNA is TGTGCCAGCAGTAGCGGGGGGGCCATCGGGGAGCTGTTTTTT.

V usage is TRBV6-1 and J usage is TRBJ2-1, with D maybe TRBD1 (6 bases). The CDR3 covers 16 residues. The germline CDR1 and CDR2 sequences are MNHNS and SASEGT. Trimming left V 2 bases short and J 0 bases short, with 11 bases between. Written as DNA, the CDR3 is TGTGCCAGCAGTGAATGGGGACAAGGCTCCTACAATGAGCAGTTCTTC. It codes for CASSEWGQGSYNEQFF.

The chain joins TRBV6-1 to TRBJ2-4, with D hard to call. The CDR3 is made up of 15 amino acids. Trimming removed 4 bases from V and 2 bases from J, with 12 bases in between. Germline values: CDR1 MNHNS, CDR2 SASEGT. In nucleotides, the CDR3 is TGTGCCAGCAGTGCCCTGGGGATAACCAAAAACATTCAGTACTTC. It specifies CASSALGITKNIQYF.

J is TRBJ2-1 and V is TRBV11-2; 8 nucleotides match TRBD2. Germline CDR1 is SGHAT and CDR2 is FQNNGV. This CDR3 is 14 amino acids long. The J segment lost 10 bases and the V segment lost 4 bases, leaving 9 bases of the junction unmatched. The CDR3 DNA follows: TGTGCCAGCAGCTGGTATAGCGGGATTTACGAGCAGTTCTTC. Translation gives CASSWYSGIYEQFF.

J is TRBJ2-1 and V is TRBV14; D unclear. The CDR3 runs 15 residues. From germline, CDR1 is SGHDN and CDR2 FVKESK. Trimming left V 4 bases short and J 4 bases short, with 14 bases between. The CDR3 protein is CASSPLGVLYNEQFF. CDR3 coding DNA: TGTGCCAGCAGCCCATTGGGCGTACTATACAATGAGCAGTTCTTC.

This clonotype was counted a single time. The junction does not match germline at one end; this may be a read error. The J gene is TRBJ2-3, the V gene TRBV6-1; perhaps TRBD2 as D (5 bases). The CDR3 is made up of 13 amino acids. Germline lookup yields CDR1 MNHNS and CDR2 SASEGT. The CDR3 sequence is CARKLSSTDMQYF. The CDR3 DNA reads TGTGCCAGGAAGCTCTCTAGCACAGATATGCAGTATTTC.

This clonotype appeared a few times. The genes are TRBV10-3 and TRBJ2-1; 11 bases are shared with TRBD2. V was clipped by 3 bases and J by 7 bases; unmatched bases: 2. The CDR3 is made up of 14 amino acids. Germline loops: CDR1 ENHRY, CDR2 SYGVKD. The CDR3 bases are TGTGCCATCAGTGAACTAGCGGGAGTTAATGAGCAGTTCTTC. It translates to CAISELAGVNEQFF.

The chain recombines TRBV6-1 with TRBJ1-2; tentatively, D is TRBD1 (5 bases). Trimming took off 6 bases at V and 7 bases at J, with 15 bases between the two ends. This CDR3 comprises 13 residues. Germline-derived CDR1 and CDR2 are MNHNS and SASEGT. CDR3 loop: CASSHGGRTGYTF. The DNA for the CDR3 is TGTGCCAGCAGCCATGGGGGGAGAACTGGCTACACCTTC.

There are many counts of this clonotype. CDR3 in amino acids: CASSPNSGGGRDEQFF. CDR3 bases: TGTGCCAGCAGTCCCAATTCGGGCGGGGGGAGGGATGAGCAGTTCTTC. The rearrangement links TRBV12-3 or TRBV12-4 to TRBJ2-1, with 8 positions matching TRBD2. Unmatched junction bases numbered 14, after V lost 5 bases and J lost 8 bases. The CDR3 consists of 16 residues.

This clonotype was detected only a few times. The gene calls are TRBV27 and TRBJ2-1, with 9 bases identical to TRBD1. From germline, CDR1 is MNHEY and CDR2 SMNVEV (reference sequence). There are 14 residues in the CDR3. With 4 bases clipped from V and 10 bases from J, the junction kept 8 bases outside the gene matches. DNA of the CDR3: TGTGCCAGCAGTTCTCGGACAGGGGTATTGGAGCAGTTCTTC. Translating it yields CASSSRTGVLEQFF.

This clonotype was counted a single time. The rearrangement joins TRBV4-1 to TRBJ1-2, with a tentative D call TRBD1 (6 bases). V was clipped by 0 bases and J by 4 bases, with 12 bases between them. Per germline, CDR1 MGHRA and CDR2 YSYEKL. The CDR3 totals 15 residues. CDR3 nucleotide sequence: TGCGCCAGCAGCCAAGAGGTCCAGGGGAGCTATGGCTACACCTTC. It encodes CASSQEVQGSYGYTF.

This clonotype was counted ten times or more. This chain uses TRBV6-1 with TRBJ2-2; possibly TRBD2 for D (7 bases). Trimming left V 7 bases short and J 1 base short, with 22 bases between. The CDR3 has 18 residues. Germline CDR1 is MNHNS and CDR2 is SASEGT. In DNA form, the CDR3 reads TGTGCCAGCAAAGTAAGGGGGGGGGCCGACCAGAACACCGGGGAGCTGTTTTTT. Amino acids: CASKVRGGADQNTGELFF.

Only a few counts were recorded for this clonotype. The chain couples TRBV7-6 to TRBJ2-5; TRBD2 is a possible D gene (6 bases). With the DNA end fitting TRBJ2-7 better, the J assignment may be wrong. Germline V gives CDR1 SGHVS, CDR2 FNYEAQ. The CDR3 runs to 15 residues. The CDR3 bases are TGTGCCAGCAGCGCCTTGGAGGGAAGGGGTTACGAGCAGTACTTC. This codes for CASSALEGRGYEQYF.

The CDR3 loop reads CASSENGRTGGRRETQYF. CDR3 DNA: TGTGCCAGCAGTGAAAACGGAAGGACAGGGGGTCGAAGAGAGACCCAGTACTTC. The V call is TRBV6-1, the J call TRBJ2-5, with TRBD1 matching over 10 bases. V was clipped by 2 bases and J by 4 bases; unmatched bases: 13. CDR1 MNHNS and CDR2 SASEGT come from the germline V gene. CDR3 length: 18 amino acids.

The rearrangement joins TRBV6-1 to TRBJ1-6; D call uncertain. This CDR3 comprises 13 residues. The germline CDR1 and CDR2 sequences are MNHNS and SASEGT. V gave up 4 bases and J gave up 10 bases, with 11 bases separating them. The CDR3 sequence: CASSVSWSSPLHF. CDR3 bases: TGTGCCAGCAGTGTCTCGTGGTCGTCACCCCTCCACTTT.

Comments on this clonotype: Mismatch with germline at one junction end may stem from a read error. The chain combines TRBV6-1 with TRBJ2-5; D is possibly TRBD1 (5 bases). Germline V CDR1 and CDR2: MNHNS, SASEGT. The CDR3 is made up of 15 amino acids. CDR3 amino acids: CASSDYLTGQETQSF. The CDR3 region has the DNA TGTGCCAGCAGTGATTACCTAACAGGACAAGAGACCCAGTCCTTC.

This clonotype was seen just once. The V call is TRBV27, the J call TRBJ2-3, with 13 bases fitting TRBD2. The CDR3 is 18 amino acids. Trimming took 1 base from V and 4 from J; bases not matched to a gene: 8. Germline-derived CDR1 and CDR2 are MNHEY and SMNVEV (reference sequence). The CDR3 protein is CASSLWGLAGNFPDTQYF. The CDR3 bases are TGTGCCAGCAGTTTATGGGGACTAGCGGGAAATTTTCCAGATACGCAGTATTTT.

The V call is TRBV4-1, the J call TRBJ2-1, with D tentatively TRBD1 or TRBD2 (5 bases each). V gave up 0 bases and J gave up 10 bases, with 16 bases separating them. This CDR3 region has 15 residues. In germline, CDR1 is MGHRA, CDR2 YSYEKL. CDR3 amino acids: CASSQDFPGPYEQFF. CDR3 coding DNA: TGCGCCAGCAGCCAAGATTTTCCGGGGCCCTACGAGCAGTTCTTC.